This T cell receptor (beta chain) derives from a study of regulatory T cells in long-lasting Graves disease. This clonotype was recorded a few times. The CDR3 spans 20 residues. Trimming took 1 base from V and 4 from J; bases not matched to a gene: 18. In germline, CDR1 is SGHTA, CDR2 FQGNSA. CDR3 regions were amplified by Arm-PCR using iRepertoire HTBI primers to build TCR beta libraries. TCRdb used MiXCR to reprocess the multiplex PCR reads, holding one entry per CDR3 protein. The repertoire holds 530,000 or so distinct CDR3 sequences, with approximately 15% as singletons. Time point in this sample: newly diagnosed GD, antithyroid drugs for less than 3 months. The TCR library was made from RNA extracted from PBMCs. The same data also went into a second study, on T cells in Graves' hyperthyroidism and ophthalmopathy.

V is TRBV7-2 and J is TRBJ2-7; the match to TRBD2 covers 11 bases. This specimen consisted of peripheral blood mononuclear cells (PBMCs), obtained at new diagnosis, from a patient treated with antithyroid drugs. The clonotype originates from a man aged 25 to 40 with Graves disease. The CDR3 sequence: CASSLENDPVAGGPGYEQYF. The CDR3 bases are TGTGCCAGCAGCTTAGAGAACGACCCCGTAGCGGGAGGGCCAGGGTACGAGCAGTACTTC.